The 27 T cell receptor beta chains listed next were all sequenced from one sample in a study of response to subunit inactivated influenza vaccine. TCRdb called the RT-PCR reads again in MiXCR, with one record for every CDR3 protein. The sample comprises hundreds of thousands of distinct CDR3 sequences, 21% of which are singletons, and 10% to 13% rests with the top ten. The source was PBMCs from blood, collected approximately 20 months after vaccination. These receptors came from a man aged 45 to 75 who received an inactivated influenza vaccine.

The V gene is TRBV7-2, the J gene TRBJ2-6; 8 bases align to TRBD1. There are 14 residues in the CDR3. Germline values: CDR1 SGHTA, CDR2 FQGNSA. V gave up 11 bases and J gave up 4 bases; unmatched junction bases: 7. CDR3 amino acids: CAGTGGSGANVLTF. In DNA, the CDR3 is TGTGCCGGAACAGGGGGATCCGGGGCCAACGTCCTGACTTTC.

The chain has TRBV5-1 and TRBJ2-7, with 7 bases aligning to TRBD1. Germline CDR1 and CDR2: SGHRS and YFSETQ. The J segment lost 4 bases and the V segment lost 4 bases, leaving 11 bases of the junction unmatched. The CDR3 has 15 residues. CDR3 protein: CASSPGTVVGYEQYF. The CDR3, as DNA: TGCGCCAGCAGCCCGGGGACAGTCGTTGGTTACGAGCAGTACTTC.

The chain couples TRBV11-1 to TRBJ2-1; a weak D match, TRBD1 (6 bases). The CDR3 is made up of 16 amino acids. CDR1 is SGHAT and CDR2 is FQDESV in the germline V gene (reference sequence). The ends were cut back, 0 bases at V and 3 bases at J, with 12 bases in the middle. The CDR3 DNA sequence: TGTGCCAGCAGCTTAGCGCAGGGGTTGGTCTACAATGAGCAGTTCTTC. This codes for CASSLAQGLVYNEQFF.

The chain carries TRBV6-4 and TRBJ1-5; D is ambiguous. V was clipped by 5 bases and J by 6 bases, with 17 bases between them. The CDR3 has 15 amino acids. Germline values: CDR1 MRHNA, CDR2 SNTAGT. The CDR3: CASSTISPGGQPQHF. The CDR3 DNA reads TGTGCCAGCAGTACCATCTCCCCGGGTGGTCAGCCCCAGCATTTT.

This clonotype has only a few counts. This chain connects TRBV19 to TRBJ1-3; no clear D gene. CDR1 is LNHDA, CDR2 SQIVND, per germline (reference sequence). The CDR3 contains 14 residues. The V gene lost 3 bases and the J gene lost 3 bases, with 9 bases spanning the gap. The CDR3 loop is CASSISSLGNTIYF. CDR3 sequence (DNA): TGTGCCAGTAGTATTTCCAGCCTTGGAAACACCATATATTTT.

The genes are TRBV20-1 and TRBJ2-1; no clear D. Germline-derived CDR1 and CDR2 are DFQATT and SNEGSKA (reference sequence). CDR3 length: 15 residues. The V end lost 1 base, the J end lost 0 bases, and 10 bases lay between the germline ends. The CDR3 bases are TGCAGTGCTAGAGTCGGCGTCAGCTCCTACAATGAGCAGTTCTTC. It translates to CSARVGVSSYNEQFF.

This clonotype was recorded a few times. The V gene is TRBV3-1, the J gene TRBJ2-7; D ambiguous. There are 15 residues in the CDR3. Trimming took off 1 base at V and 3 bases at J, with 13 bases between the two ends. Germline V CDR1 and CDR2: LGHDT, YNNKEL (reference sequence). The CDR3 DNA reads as TGTGCCAGCAGCCAAGGGCCGACGGATTACTACGAGCAGTACTTC. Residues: CASSQGPTDYYEQYF.

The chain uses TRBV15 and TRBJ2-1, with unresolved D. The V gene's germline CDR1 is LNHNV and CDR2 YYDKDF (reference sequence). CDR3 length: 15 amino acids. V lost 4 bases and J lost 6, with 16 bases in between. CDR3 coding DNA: TGTGCCACCAGCATAGCTTTAACGCCCCCCAATGAGCAGTTCTTC. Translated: CATSIALTPPNEQFF.

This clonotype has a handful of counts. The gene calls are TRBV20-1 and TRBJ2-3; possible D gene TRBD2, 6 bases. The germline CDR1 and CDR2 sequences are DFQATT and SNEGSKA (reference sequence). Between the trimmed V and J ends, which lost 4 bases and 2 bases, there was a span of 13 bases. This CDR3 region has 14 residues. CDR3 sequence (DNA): TGCAGTGCTACCCGAGCTAGCGCCACAGATACGCAGTATTTT. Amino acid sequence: CSATRASATDTQYF.

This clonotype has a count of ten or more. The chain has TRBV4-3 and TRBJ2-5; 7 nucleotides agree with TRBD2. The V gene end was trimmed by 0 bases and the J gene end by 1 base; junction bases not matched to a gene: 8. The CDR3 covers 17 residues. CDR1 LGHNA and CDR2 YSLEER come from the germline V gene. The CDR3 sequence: CASSQDLPRGSQETQYF. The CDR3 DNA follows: TGCGCCAGCAGCCAAGATCTTCCGCGGGGGTCCCAAGAGACCCAGTACTTC.

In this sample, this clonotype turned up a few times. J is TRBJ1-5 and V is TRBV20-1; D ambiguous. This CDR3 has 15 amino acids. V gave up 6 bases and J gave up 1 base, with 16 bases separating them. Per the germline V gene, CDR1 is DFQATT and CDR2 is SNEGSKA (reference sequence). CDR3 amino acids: CSATTQASSNQPQHF. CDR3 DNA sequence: TGCAGTGCAACAACTCAGGCATCCAGCAATCAGCCCCAGCATTTT.

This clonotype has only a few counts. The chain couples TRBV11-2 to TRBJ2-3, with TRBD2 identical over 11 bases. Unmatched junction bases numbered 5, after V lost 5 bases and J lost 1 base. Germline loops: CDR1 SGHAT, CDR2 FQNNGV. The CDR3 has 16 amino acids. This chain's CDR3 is CASSLRLAGRTDTQYF. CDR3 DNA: TGTGCCAGCAGCCTTCGACTAGCGGGGCGCACAGATACGCAGTATTTT.

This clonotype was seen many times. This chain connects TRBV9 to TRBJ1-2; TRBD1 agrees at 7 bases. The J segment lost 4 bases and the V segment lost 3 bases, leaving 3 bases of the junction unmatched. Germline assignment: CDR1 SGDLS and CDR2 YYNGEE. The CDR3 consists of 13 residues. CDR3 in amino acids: CASSGSGGYGYTF. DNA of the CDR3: TGTGCCAGCAGCGGCTCAGGGGGCTATGGCTACACCTTC.

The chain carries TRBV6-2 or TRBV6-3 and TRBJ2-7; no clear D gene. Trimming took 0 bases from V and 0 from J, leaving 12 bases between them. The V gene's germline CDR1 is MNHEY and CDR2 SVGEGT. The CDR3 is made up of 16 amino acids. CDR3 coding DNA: TGTGCCAGCAGTTACTCTTTCGGGCTCACCTCCTACGAGCAGTACTTC. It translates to CASSYSFGLTSYEQYF.

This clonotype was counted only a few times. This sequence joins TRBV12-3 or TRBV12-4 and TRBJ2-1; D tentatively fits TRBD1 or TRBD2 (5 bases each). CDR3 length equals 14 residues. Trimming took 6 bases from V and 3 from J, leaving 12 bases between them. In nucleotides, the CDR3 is TGTGCCAGCAGCCGGGACCGAGTCTACAATGAGCAGTTCTTC. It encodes CASSRDRVYNEQFF.

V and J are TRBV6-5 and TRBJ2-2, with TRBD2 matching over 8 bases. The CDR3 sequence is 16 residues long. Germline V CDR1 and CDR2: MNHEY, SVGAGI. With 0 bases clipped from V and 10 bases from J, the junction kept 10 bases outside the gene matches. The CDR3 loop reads CASSYSSGGQGSELFF. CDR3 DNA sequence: TGTGCCAGCAGTTACTCGAGCGGGGGCCAAGGTTCGGAGCTGTTTTTT.

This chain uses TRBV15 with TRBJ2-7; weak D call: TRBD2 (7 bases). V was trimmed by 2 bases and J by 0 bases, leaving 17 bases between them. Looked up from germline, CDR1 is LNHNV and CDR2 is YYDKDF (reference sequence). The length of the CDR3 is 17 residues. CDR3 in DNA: TGTGCCACCAGCAGATTTGGGGGGGACAAGAGCTCCTACGAGCAGTACTTC. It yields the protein CATSRFGGDKSSYEQYF.

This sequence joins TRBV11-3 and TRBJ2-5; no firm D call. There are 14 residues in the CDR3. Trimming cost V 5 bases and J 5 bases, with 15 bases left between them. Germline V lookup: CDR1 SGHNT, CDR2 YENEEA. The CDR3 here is CASSDFEHAETQYF. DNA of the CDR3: TGTGCCAGCAGCGATTTCGAGCATGCCGAGACCCAGTACTTC.

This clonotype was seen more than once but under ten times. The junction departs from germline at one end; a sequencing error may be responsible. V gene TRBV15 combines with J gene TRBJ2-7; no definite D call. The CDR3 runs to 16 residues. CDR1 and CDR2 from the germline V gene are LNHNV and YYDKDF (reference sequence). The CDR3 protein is CATSSIPGPRPYEQYF. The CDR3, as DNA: TGTGCTACCAGCTCAATACCGGGCCCCAGGCCCTACGAGCAGTACTTC.

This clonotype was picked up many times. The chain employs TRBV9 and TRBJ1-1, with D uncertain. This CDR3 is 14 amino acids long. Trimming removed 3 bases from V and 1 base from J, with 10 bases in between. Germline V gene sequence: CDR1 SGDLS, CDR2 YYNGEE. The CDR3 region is CASSAGRGNTEAFF. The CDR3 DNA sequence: TGTGCCAGCAGCGCCGGACGGGGGAACACTGAAGCTTTCTTT. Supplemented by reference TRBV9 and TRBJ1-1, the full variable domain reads DSGVTQTPKHLITATGQRVTLRCSPRSGDLSVYWYQQSLDQGLQFLIQYYNGEERAKGNILERFSAQQFPDLHSELNLSSLELGDSALYFCASSAGRGNTEAFFGQGTRLTVV.

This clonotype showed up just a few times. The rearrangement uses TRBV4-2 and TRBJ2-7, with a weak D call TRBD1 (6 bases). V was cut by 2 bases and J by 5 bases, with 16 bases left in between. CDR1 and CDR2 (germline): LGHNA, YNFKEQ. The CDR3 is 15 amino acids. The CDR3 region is CASSQISGTLDEQYF. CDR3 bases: TGTGCCAGCAGCCAAATCAGTGGGACACTCGACGAGCAGTACTTC.

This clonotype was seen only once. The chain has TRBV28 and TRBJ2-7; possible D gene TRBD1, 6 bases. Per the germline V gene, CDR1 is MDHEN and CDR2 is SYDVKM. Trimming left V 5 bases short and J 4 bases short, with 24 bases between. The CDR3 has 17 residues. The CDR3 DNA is TGTGCCAGCAGTCCCCCTGTCGTGGGGGCCTTCCGATACGAGCAGTACTTC. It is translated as CASSPPVVGAFRYEQYF.

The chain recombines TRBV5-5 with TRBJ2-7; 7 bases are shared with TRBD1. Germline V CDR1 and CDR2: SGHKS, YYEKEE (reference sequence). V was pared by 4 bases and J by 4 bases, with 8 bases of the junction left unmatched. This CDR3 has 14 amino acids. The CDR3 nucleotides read TGTGCCAGCAGCCAAACACCACAGGGGTACGAGCAGTACTTC. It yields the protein CASSQTPQGYEQYF.

The DNA for the CDR3 is TGTGCCAGCAGCCCGGACCCCGGAGCGGCCGGGGAGCTGTTTTTT. Protein: CASSPDPGAAGELFF. The chain links TRBV7-3 to TRBJ2-2, with TRBD2 as a possible D gene (5 bases). V was clipped by 5 bases and J by 6 bases, with 16 bases between them. Germline CDR1 SGHTA, CDR2 FQGTGA. This CDR3 spans 15 amino acids.

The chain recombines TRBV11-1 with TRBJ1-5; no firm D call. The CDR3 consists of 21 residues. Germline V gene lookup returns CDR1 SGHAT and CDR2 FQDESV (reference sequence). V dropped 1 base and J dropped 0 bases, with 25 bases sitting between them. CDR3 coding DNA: TGTGCCAGCAGCTTAGGCATTGGCCGGGGTTATTCGTCCAATAGCAATCAGCCCCAGCATTTT. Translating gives CASSLGIGRGYSSNSNQPQHF.

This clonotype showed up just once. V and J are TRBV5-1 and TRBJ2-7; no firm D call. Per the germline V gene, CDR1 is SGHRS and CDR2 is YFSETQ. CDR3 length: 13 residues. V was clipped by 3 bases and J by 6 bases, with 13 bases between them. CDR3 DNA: TGCGCCAGCAGCTGGGGTTCGGGCGGCGAGCAGTACTTC. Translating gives CASSWGSGGEQYF. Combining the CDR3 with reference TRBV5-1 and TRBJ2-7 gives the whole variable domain KAGVTQTPRYLIKTRGQQVTLSCSPISGHRSVSWYQQTPGQGLQFLFEYFSETQRNKGNFPGRFSGRQFSNSRSEMNVSTLELGDSALYLCASSWGSGGEQYFGPGTRLTVT.

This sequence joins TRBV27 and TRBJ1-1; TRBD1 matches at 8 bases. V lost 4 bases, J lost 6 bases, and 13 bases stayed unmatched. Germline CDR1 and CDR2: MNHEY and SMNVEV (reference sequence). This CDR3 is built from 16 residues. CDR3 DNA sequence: TGTGCCAGCAGTTCCATGCGGGACAGGTCGAAGGCTGAAGCTTTCTTT. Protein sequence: CASSSMRDRSKAEAFF.